These T cell receptor beta chains were read from a single sample in a study of T cells after yellow fever vaccination. MiXCR was run by TCRdb on the 5' RACE reads, yielding one entry per CDR3 protein. The sample has some 110,000 distinct CDR3 sequences; about 7.8% are singletons. The specimen was CD4+ T cells sorted from PBMCs, collected roughly 47 days after the first yellow fever vaccination. These receptors all stem from a man aged 18 to 29 who received the YFV17D yellow fever vaccine. The CDR3 runs from the conserved cysteine through the conserved F or W. A D gene is named only where the DNA matches it firmly. Expanded clones get a size class; other rows say once, few or many, or leave the size out.

many	TRBV19	TRBD1	TRBJ2-1	TGTGCCAGTAGTCTAAACAGGGGCGCCGTCTTCTTC	CASSLNRGAVFF
many	TRBV7-2	TRBD1	TRBJ1-5	TGTGCCAGCAGCTTAAGGACAGGGGGTCAGCCCCAGCATTTT	CASSLRTGGQPQHF
many	TRBV27	.	TRBJ1-2	TGTGCCAGCGCCGGACGGAACTATGGCTACACCTTC	CASAGRNYGYTF
many	TRBV27	.	TRBJ2-3	TGTGCCAGCAGCCTCGGTGGGGACATAGATACGCAGTATTTT	CASSLGGDIDTQYF
many	TRBV3-1	TRBD2	TRBJ2-1	TGTGCCAGCAGCCAAGATGCCGGGGGGGCCCCCGAGCAGTTCTTC	CASSQDAGGAPEQFF
many	TRBV10-3	.	TRBJ1-1	TGTGCCATGAGACAGCTTATGAACACTGAAGCTTTCTTT	CAMRQLMNTEAFF
many	TRBV20-1	.	TRBJ2-3	TGCAGTGCTATGACTGGCGGGGACACAGATACGCAGTATTTT	CSAMTGGDTDTQYF
many	TRBV19	.	TRBJ2-5	TGTGCCAGTAGTATTGGTGGGATTGAGACCCAGTACTTC	CASSIGGIETQYF
many	TRBV5-1	.	TRBJ2-4	TGCGCCAGCAGCATCCAGGGGGGTTACGACATTCAGTACTTC	CASSIQGGYDIQYF
many	TRBV28	.	TRBJ2-1	TGTGCCAGCAGGGCGGTTTACAATGAGCAGTTCTTC	CASRAVYNEQFF
many	TRBV7-8	.	TRBJ2-2	TGTGCCAGCAGTCTACATCAGAACACCGGGGAGCTGTTTTTT	CASSLHQNTGELFF
many	TRBV7-2	.	TRBJ1-1	TGTGCCAGCAGCTTAAACTTTCTCTTGAACACTGAAGCTTTCTTT	CASSLNFLLNTEAFF
few	TRBV12-3/TRBV12-4	.	TRBJ1-5	TGTGCCAGCAGTGATAGGGCTGAGCAGCCCCAGCATTTT	CASSDRAEQPQHF
many	TRBV5-1	.	TRBJ2-5	TGCGCCAGCAGCCCCTACCCATTGGCCGAAACAGGGCTTGGAGAGACCCAGTACTTC	CASSPYPLAETGLGETQYF
few	TRBV7-2	.	TRBJ1-2	TGTGCCAGCAGCTTTTCAGGAAACACGGGGAGCTATGGCTACACCTTC	CASSFSGNTGSYGYTF
few	TRBV4-2	.	TRBJ2-7	TGTGCCAGCAGCCAAGAACGCACAGACTACGAGCAGTACTTC	CASSQERTDYEQYF
many	TRBV2	.	TRBJ2-3	TGTGCCAGCAGTCCCTTTCAGGGCCGAGATACGCAGTATTTT	CASSPFQGRDTQYF
many	TRBV5-1	.	TRBJ1-1	TGCGCCAGCAGCTTGGAGGCCCCTGGATACACTGAAGCTTTCTTT	CASSLEAPGYTEAFF
.	TRBV20-1	.	TRBJ1-1	TGCAGTGCTAGTGCGTATGGGGACACTGAAGCTTTCTTT	CSASAYGDTEAFF
many	TRBV6-1	.	TRBJ1-6	TGTGCCAGCAGTGAAATAACTGATTCACCCCTCCACTTT	CASSEITDSPLHF
many	TRBV29-1	.	TRBJ2-3	TGCAGCGTTGGCGACGATACGCAGTATTTT	CSVGDDTQYF
many	TRBV10-3	.	TRBJ2-3	TGTGCCATCAGTGATTTTAGGGGAGATACGCAGTATTTT	CAISDFRGDTQYF
many	TRBV6-2/TRBV6-3	.	TRBJ2-5	TGTGCCAGCAGCACAAACAGGGTCGACCAGTACTTC	CASSTNRVDQYF
many	TRBV9	.	TRBJ2-6	TGTGCCAGCAGCGTGGCACAGTACTCTGGGGCCAACGTCCTGACTTTC	CASSVAQYSGANVLTF
many	TRBV7-9	.	TRBJ2-3	TGTGCCAGCAGCTTTGGCGGGGTATCAGATACGCAGTATTTT	CASSFGGVSDTQYF
many	TRBV6-5	.	TRBJ1-5	TGTGCCAGCAGCAACGACGGTAATAGCAATCAGCCCCAGCATTTT	CASSNDGNSNQPQHF
.	TRBV6-1	.	TRBJ2-3	TGTGCCAGCAGGGGAGGGGGGGCGGGCACAGATACGCAGTATTTT	CASRGGGAGTDTQYF
many	TRBV6-5	TRBD1	TRBJ1-5	TGTGCCAGCAGGCGACAGGGAGGAACAGATAGCAATCAGCCCCAGCATTTT	CASRRQGGTDSNQPQHF
few	TRBV11-2	TRBD1	TRBJ2-6	TGTGCCAGCAGCTTCTCCGGGACAGGGTTTGCTGGGGCCAACGTCCTGACTTTC	CASSFSGTGFAGANVLTF
many	TRBV7-2	TRBD2	TRBJ2-1	TGTGCCAGCAGCCCCCAGCGGGGGAGCTACAATGAGCAGTTCTTC	CASSPQRGSYNEQFF
many	TRBV10-1	.	TRBJ2-3	TGCGCCAGCAGCCCCTTCACTCCCGGGAGCACAGATACGCAGTATTTT	CASSPFTPGSTDTQYF
.	TRBV6-1	.	TRBJ1-2	TGTGCCAGCAGTGAGGAGTGGAGTGGCTACACCTTC	CASSEEWSGYTF
.	TRBV7-2	.	TRBJ2-3	TGTGCCGCGGGGCCGTGGTGGGATACGCAGTATTTT	CAAGPWWDTQYF
once	TRBV20-1	.	TRBJ1-2	TGCAGTGCCAGTCTCCAGCGGGCGAATGGCTACACCTTC	CSASLQRANGYTF
few	TRBV21-1	.	TRBJ2-3	TGTGCCAGCAGCAAAGGAAAGAGCACAGATACGCAGTATTTT	CASSKGKSTDTQYF
many	TRBV2	.	TRBJ2-1	TGTGCCAGCAGTGAAGACGCTAATGAGCAGTTCTTC	CASSEDANEQFF
many	TRBV9	TRBD2	TRBJ2-7	TGTGCCAGGGACACGAGGGAGGGCAACGAGCAGTACTTC	CARDTREGNEQYF
many	TRBV7-2	.	TRBJ2-2	TGTGCCAGCACCCTTTGGGCCGGGGAGCTGTTTTTT	CASTLWAGELFF
.	TRBV5-6	.	TRBJ2-5	TGTGCCAGCAGCTTGGCCGGGGCAGGGGAGACCCAGTACTTC	CASSLAGAGETQYF
many	TRBV7-2	.	TRBJ1-2	TGTGCCAGCAGCCCCGTAGGACGTTGGGATGGCTACACCTTC	CASSPVGRWDGYTF
many	TRBV20-1	.	TRBJ1-1	TGCAGTGCTAGAGGCATCATAGCCGGGGTTTCAGGGAACACTGAAGCTTTCTTT	CSARGIIAGVSGNTEAFF
few	TRBV5-1	.	TRBJ1-2	TGCGCCAGCAGCTTGGAGAGGACAGACTATGGCTACACCTTC	CASSLERTDYGYTF
.	TRBV20-1	.	TRBJ2-2	TGCATTGCTAGCGTCTGGAACCGAAGGACCGGGGAGCTGTTTTTT	CIASVWNRRTGELFF
many	TRBV7-3	.	TRBJ1-1	TGTGCCAGCAGCCAGGGACATCAGACTGAAGCTTTCTTT	CASSQGHQTEAFF
many	TRBV5-1	.	TRBJ1-4	TGCGCCAGCAGCTTCGGAGCCGCTGGTGAAAAACTGTTTTTT	CASSFGAAGEKLFF
many	TRBV5-1	.	TRBJ1-1	TGCGCCAGCAGCTTGGTCCCGGGGGCGGACACTGAAGCTTTCTTT	CASSLVPGADTEAFF
.	TRBV23-1	.	TRBJ1-5	TGCGCCAGCAGTCAGGCGGAAGGGGTCCCTGAAGGCAATCAGCCCCAGCATTTT	CASSQAEGVPEGNQPQHF
many	TRBV20-1	.	TRBJ1-2	TGCAGTGCTAGTACAGGTTCGAATGGCTACACCTTC	CSASTGSNGYTF
many	TRBV9	TRBD2	TRBJ2-3	TGTGCCAGCAGCCCGCGGACTAGCGGGGGCTCGGGAGATACGCAGTATTTT	CASSPRTSGGSGDTQYF
many	TRBV5-1	.	TRBJ2-3	TGCGCCAGCAGCTTGAGTGCTATAGATACGCAGTATTTT	CASSLSAIDTQYF